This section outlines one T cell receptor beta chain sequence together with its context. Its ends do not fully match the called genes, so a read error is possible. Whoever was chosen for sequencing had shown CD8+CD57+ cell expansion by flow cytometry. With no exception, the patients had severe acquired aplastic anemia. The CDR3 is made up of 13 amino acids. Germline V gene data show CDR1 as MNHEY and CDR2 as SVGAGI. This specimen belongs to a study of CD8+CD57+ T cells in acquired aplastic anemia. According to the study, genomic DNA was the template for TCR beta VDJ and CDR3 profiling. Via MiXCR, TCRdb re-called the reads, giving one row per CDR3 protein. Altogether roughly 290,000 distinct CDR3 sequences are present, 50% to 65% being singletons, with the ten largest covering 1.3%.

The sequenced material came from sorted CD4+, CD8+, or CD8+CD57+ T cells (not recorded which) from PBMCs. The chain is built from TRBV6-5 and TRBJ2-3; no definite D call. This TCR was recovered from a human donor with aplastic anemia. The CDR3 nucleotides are TGTGCCATCAGTGAGGTCAGCGCGGATACGCAGTATTTT. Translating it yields CAISEVSADTQYF.